This T cell receptor beta chain was obtained from a study of blood T cell repertoires in COVID-19. At the level of the study: The study drew acute and convalescent COVID-19 samples from the United States, Italy and Spain.

Produced via immunoSEQ multiplex PCR; TCRdb's table is partial and in-frame only. Among 160,000 or so clones listed, roughly 90% were seen once. The CDR3 runs 15 residues. Trimming cost V 1 base and J 4 bases; bases outside gene matches: 5. CDR1 and CDR2 (germline): MNHNS, SASEGT. This study enrolled people aged 18 to 89 from about two dozen US geographic areas. Each participant's cohort was designated according to participant-reported clinical history. The chain uses TRBV6-1 and TRBJ1-1, with 8 bases identical to TRBD1. This TCR was recovered from a human donor with acute COVID-19. The donor label of this sample is uncertain. Material: PBMCs or T cells enriched from blood (not recorded which). The CDR3 is CASSEGAGGGTEAFF. In DNA form, the CDR3 reads TGTGCCAGCAGTGAAGGAGCAGGGGGCGGCACTGAAGCTTTCTTT.